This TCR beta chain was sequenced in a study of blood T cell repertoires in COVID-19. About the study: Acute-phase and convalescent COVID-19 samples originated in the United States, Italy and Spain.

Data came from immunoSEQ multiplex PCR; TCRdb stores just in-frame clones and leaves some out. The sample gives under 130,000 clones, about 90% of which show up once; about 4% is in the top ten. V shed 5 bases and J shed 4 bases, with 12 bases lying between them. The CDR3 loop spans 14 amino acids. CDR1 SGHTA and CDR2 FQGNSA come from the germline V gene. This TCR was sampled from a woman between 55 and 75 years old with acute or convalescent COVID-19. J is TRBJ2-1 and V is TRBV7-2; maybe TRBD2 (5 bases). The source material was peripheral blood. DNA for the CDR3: TGTGCCAGCAGCCCCGACGGGAATTACAATGAGCAGTTCTTC. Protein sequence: CASSPDGNYNEQFF.